These T cell receptor beta chains were read from a single sample in a study of shared clonotypes between healthy human individuals. Profiling relied on immunoSEQ multiplex PCR, and the TCRdb table lists in-frame clones only, not all of them. There are under 600,000 clones in the sample; around three quarters occur only once, and 12% lies in the top ten. Sequenced: PBMCs. The origin of the receptors is a woman in her forties in good health. Some clones in this sample may be carry-over from other donors' samples. The CDR3 runs from the conserved cysteine through the conserved F or W. The D gene is left open where the match is weak. For some rows the clone size is stated as once, few or many, or as a class when expanded; others skip it.

J gene	clone size	V gene	D gene	CDR3 DNA	CDR3 protein
TRBJ1-4	.	TRBV30	TRBD1	TGTGCCTGGAGCCCACAGGGGACATATAATGAAAAACTGTTTTTT	CAWSPQGTYNEKLFF
TRBJ2-1	.	TRBV28	.	TGTGCCAGCAGTTCCCCACCTACCTACAATGAGCAGTTCTTC	CASSSPPTYNEQFF
TRBJ1-3	.	TRBV5-1	.	TGCGCCAGCAGCTTGGTTGCCAGCCCTGGAAACACCATATATTTT	CASSLVASPGNTIYF
TRBJ1-5	many	TRBV6-5	.	TGTGCCAGCAAGGCGTCGAATGATCAGCCCCAGCATTTT	CASKASNDQPQHF
TRBJ2-1	.	TRBV28	TRBD2	TGTGCCAGCAGTTTACCGGGACTACTTTACAATGAGCAGTTCTTC	CASSLPGLLYNEQFF
TRBJ1-5	.	TRBV7-9	.	TGTGCCAGCAGTATAGACGGCGATCAGCCCCAGCATTTT	CASSIDGDQPQHF
TRBJ2-1	.	TRBV27	TRBD2	TGTGCCAGCAGTCCCTCCGGACTAGCGGGAGTGGCCTACAATGAGCAGTTCTTC	CASSPSGLAGVAYNEQFF
TRBJ2-7	.	TRBV19	TRBD2	TGTGCCAGTAGTCCAGTAGCGGGAGAGATCCGGGGGGCCGAGCAGTACTTC	CASSPVAGEIRGAEQYF
TRBJ1-3	.	TRBV18	TRBD1	TGTGCCAGCTCGTCCCTGGGGACAGGGGCTGGAAACACCATATATTTT	CASSSLGTGAGNTIYF
TRBJ2-1	once	TRBV2	.	TGTGCCAGCAGTCCCTCCTTCGGGGGTGAGCAGTTCTTC	CASSPSFGGEQFF
TRBJ2-2	.	TRBV30	TRBD2	TGTGCCTGGGGGACTACTTACACCGGGGAGCTGTTTTTT	CAWGTTYTGELFF
TRBJ1-1	few	TRBV5-4	.	TGTGCCAGCAGCTCCGACAGGCACACTGAAGCTTTCTTT	CASSSDRHTEAFF
TRBJ1-5	.	TRBV28	TRBD1	TGTGCCAGCAGCGCGCCGGGACAGGGGGCCCAGGCCCAGCATTTT	CASSAPGQGAQAQHF
TRBJ2-3	.	TRBV9	.	TGTGCCAGCAGCGGAGCGGAGCGGACAGATACGCAGTATTTT	CASSGAERTDTQYF
TRBJ1-4	few	TRBV10-2	.	TGCGCCAGCAGTGAGAGGTTGGGGATTGACGAAAAACTGTTTTTT	CASSERLGIDEKLFF
TRBJ2-2	.	TRBV4-3	.	TGCGCCAGCAGCCCGTCAACAGGGTTTGCCGGGGAGCTGTTTTTT	CASSPSTGFAGELFF
TRBJ2-5	once	TRBV28	.	TGTGCCAGCACCCCGAGGATACAAGAGACCCAGTACTTC	CASTPRIQETQYF
TRBJ1-2	.	TRBV30	.	TGTGCCTGGAGTGTTGGAGTAAACTATGGCTACACCTTC	CAWSVGVNYGYTF
TRBJ2-3	.	TRBV6-5	TRBD1	TGTGCCAGCAAGTACGACAGGGGTACGCAGTATTTT	CASKYDRGTQYF
TRBJ2-1	.	TRBV14	TRBD2	TGTGCCAGCAGCCAAGGGGCGGGAGCTCACAATGAGCAGTTCTTC	CASSQGAGAHNEQFF
TRBJ2-7	.	TRBV9	TRBD2	TGTGCCAGCAGCGTCGGGACTAGCGGAGACGAGCAGTACTTC	CASSVGTSGDEQYF